This TCR beta chain is drawn from a study of CXCR3-negative and CXCR3-positive naive CD8 T cells. Study background: There were approximately 150 million TRB reads altogether, and each library had about 1.5 +/- 0.3 million of them. Study observations and caveats: The study found comparably high diversity in both naive subsets and much lower diversity in memory CD8+ cells. Compared with CXCR3-negative naive cells, CXCR3-positive naive cells showed more hydrophobic TRB CDR3s. Cryopreserved cells showed partially decreased CXCR3 expression, and most assays used fresh PBMCs.

Phenotypically, naive CD8+ T cells corresponded to CD45RO-CCR7+CD27+CD95-. UMI-labeled 5' RACE yielded the TRB cDNA libraries. From the 5' RACE reads, TCRdb lists one entry per CDR3 protein and no DNA. The listing records under 75,000 distinct CDR3 sequences. This CDR3 contains 16 residues. The germline V gene has CDR1 SGHVS and CDR2 FQNEAQ. As for this clonotype: Antigen unknown.

The source is a human donor in good health. Some clones in this sample may be carry-over from other donors' samples. The rearrangement uses TRBV7-8 and TRBJ2-1; the D call of TRBD2 rests on TCRdb alone, since no DNA is present to check it. The sample consisted of naive CXCR3+ CD8+ T cells from blood. Subset noted: CD45RO-CCR7+CD27+CD95- naive CD8+ T cells expressing CXCR3 (TNR3+). CDR3: CASSLGGSGREDEQFF.